The clone carrying this T cell receptor (beta chain) was detected only a few times. Germline and junction disagree at one end, which may indicate a read error. This sample was taken from a study of CD4 and CD8 cells across lung adenocarcinoma regions. The CDR3 extends over 14 amino acids. Germline V gives CDR1 SGHTA, CDR2 FQGTGA. TCRdb reprocessed the PCR reads with MiXCR, giving one entry per CDR3 protein. The top ten hold about a fifth of the sample, which has 6,500 to 10,000 distinct CDR3 sequences, 45% to 60% seen once. Samples came from patients with localized non-small cell lung adenocarcinoma. This clonotype was obtained from a female donor with lung adenocarcinoma. The CD4 and CD8 labels of this study may be unreliable. What was sequenced was CD8+ T cells from the center of a lung tumor. The genes are TRBV7-3 and TRBJ2-3; 8 nucleotides match TRBD2. The DNA for the CDR3 is TGTGCCGGCAGCGGGGGCAGGAGCACAGATACGCAGTACTTT. Translated, it gives CAGSGGRSTDTQYF.